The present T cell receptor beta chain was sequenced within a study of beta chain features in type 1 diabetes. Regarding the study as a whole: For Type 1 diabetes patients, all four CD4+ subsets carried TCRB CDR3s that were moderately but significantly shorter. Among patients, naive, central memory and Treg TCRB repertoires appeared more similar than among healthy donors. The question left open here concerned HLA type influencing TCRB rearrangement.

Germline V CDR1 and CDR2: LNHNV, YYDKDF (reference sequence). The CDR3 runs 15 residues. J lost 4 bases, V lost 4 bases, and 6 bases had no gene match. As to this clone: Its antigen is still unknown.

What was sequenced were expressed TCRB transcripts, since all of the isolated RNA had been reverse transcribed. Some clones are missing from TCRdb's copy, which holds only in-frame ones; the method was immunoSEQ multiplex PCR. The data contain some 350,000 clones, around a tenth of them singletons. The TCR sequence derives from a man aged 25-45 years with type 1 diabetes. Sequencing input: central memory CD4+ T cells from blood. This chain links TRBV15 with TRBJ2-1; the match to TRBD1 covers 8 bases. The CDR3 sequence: CATSTDRGGYNEQFF. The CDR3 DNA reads TGTGCCACCAGCACCGACAGGGGAGGATACAATGAGCAGTTCTTC.